The clone carrying this T cell receptor (beta chain) was seen at least ten times. Its cognate antigen is unknown. This entry belongs to a study of CD8 T cells in ankylosing spondylitis. Study-wide results and limits: Disease-associated clones were CD8+ and fairly uncommon in peripheral blood. Reports of some motif variants in reactive arthritis synovial fluid and blood predate this one.

Library preparation for TCR beta used quantitative 5'-RACE with molecular barcodes. TCRdb redid the calling of the 5' RACE reads with MiXCR, one entry per CDR3 protein. Found here are a few hundred thousand distinct CDR3 sequences, around 10% of them singletons; the top ten hold less than 7%. The V gene's germline CDR1 is ENHRY and CDR2 SYGVKD. The CDR3 sequence is 16 residues long. V dropped 6 bases and J dropped 3; count of bases not matched to a gene: 4. The TCR was taken from a male donor with ankylosing spondylitis or in good health (not recorded which). Sample: blood, either unsorted or a sorted T cell fraction (not recorded which). The V call is TRBV10-3, the J call TRBJ2-3, with 15 bases lining up with TRBD2. The CDR3 protein is CAIRGTSGRFTDTQYF. The DNA of the CDR3 is TGTGCCATCAGAGGGACTAGCGGGAGGTTTACAGATACGCAGTATTTT.